The next 23 T cell receptor beta chains were all read from a single sample in a study of early stage breast cancer tumors. Repertoires were generated with immunoSEQ multiplex PCR, while TCRdb's copy carries only in-frame clones and drops some. The sample lists about 6,500 clones, over 50% occurring once. The sample taken for sequencing was normal breast tissue next to the tumor. Every receptor here comes from a person in their fifties with breast cancer.

This clone was counted between two and nine times. The chain recombines TRBV5-1 with TRBJ1-1; D possibly corresponds to TRBD1 (5 bases). CDR3 length: 15 residues. CDR1 is SGHRS and CDR2 is YFSETQ in the germline V gene. Trimming cost V 8 bases and J 0 bases, with 17 bases left between them. CDR3 in amino acids: CASTDSALMNTEAFF. The CDR3 region has the DNA TGCGCCAGTACAGACAGTGCTCTTATGAACACTGAAGCTTTCTTT.

The genes are TRBV9 and TRBJ2-3, with 8 nucleotides matching TRBD2. V shed 4 bases, J shed 3 bases, and the junction held 10 bases outside the gene matches. From germline, CDR1 is SGDLS and CDR2 YYNGEE. The CDR3 consists of 16 residues. The CDR3 DNA reads TGTGCCAGCAGCCGCATCGGGACTAGAGGAACAGATACGCAGTATTTT. Translation: CASSRIGTRGTDTQYF.

V gene TRBV6-1 combines with J gene TRBJ2-7; either TRBD1 or TRBD2 may supply D (7 bases each). The CDR3 has 15 amino acids. V lost 2 bases and J 2 bases, leaving 13 bases between the germline ends. Germline loops: CDR1 MNHNS, CDR2 SASEGT. The CDR3 reads CASSELQGGTYEQYF. DNA for the CDR3: TGTGCCAGCAGTGAACTCCAGGGGGGGACCTACGAGCAGTACTTC.

The V and J genes are TRBV5-5 and TRBJ1-1; TRBD1 agrees at 7 bases. V lost 4 bases to trimming and J lost 3 bases; unmatched junction nucleotides: 9. The CDR3 is 15 residues long. Germline V gives CDR1 SGHKS, CDR2 YYEKEE (reference sequence). For the CDR3, the DNA is TGTGCCAGCAGCAATCGGGACAGTGGGTACACTGAAGCTTTCTTT. Protein sequence: CASSNRDSGYTEAFF. Using reference TRBV5-5 and TRBJ1-1 for the parts outside the CDR3, the full variable domain is DAGVTQSPTHLIKTRGQQVTLRCSPISGHKSVSWYQQVLGQGPQFIFQYYEKEERGRGNFPDRFSARQFPNYSSELNVNALLLGDSALYLCASSNRDSGYTEAFFGQGTRLTVV.

This clone appeared once. The V call is TRBV27, the J call TRBJ2-7; D is possibly TRBD1 (5 bases). V lost 3 bases, J lost 3 bases, and 9 bases lay in between. The CDR3 is 13 amino acids. The V gene's germline CDR1 is MNHEY and CDR2 SMNVEV (reference sequence). CDR3 coding DNA: TGTGCCAGCAGTTTTGGGGCTGGCTACGAGCAGTACTTC. Translating it yields CASSFGAGYEQYF.

With respect to this clone: The conserved phenylalanine or tryptophan is not found at the CDR3 terminus, so this likely reflects a read error. No DNA is shown, since the ends of the CDR3 on it are uncertain; the CDR3 is the one TCRdb lists. The genes are TRBV27 and TRBJ2-7; the D segment call TRBD2 is taken from the table without a DNA check. Germline assignment: CDR1 MNHEY and CDR2 SMNVEV (reference sequence). The CDR3 region is 11 residues in length, termini included. The CDR3 sequence: CASNGGTGNEH.

The chain combines TRBV5-1 with TRBJ2-2; TRBD2 matches 9 bases. This CDR3 spans 16 amino acids. With 2 bases clipped from V and 7 bases from J, the junction kept 9 bases outside the gene matches. From germline, CDR1 is SGHRS and CDR2 YFSETQ. CDR3 sequence reads: CASSLGSGGTGGELFF. The CDR3 DNA reads TGCGCCAGCAGCTTAGGTAGCGGGGGAACCGGCGGGGAGCTGTTTTTT.

V and J are TRBV19 and TRBJ2-1, with 13 nucleotides matching TRBD2. CDR3 length equals 16 residues. V gave up 10 bases and J gave up 8 bases; unmatched junction bases: 14. Looked up from germline, CDR1 is LNHDA and CDR2 is SQIVND (reference sequence). CDR3 nucleotide sequence: TGTGCCACCCTGGGACTAGCGGGATCTAAGATTTATGAGCAGTTCTTC. This translates into CATLGLAGSKIYEQFF.

CDR3 residues: CASSQDRLQAGRSYGYTF. The CDR3 nucleotides are TGTGCCAGCAGCCAAGATCGCCTCCAGGCAGGGCGCAGCTATGGCTACACCTTC. The chain carries TRBV4-2 and TRBJ1-2; maybe TRBD1 (5 bases). The CDR3 totals 18 residues. Germline CDR1 LGHNA, CDR2 YNFKEQ. V was shortened by 0 bases and J by 4 bases, with 21 bases between the two germline ends.

This chain connects TRBV5-8 to TRBJ2-7, with D perhaps being TRBD1 or TRBD2 (5 bases each). Trimming left V 3 bases short and J 7 bases short, with 26 bases between. The CDR3 loop spans 17 amino acids. Germline values: CDR1 SGHTS, CDR2 YDEGEE. CDR3 protein: CASSSGRTGGPSGEQYF. Written as DNA, the CDR3 is TGTGCCAGCAGCTCCGGAAGAACAGGAGGCCCCTCGGGGGAGCAGTACTTC.

The rearrangement uses TRBV7-9 and TRBJ1-5; a weak D match, TRBD1 (6 bases). The CDR3 has 16 residues. The germline CDR1 and CDR2 sequences are SEHNR and FQNEAQ (reference sequence). V dropped 5 bases and J dropped 1 base, with 15 bases sitting between them. The CDR3 region is CASSPQPGASNQPQHF. In DNA form, the CDR3 reads TGTGCCAGCAGCCCCCAACCAGGGGCAAGCAATCAGCCCCAGCATTTT.

The gene calls are TRBV10-3 and TRBJ2-3; tentatively, D is TRBD2 (5 bases). Germline V gene data show CDR1 as ENHRY and CDR2 as SYGVKD. V dropped 6 bases and J dropped 8 bases, with 15 bases sitting between them. The length of the CDR3 is 13 residues. The CDR3 region is CAIRPGSEGTQYF. The CDR3 DNA is TGTGCCATCAGACCGGGGTCCGAGGGTACGCAGTATTTT.

The rearrangement uses TRBV11-2 and TRBJ2-1; D perhaps matches TRBD2 (6 bases). There are 14 residues in the CDR3. CDR1 is SGHAT, CDR2 FQNNGV, per germline. Deletions cut 0 bases from V and 8 bases from J, with 11 bases between. The CDR3 here is CASSLDGTLDEQFF. The CDR3 DNA sequence: TGTGCCAGCAGCTTAGATGGGACTTTGGATGAGCAGTTCTTC.

This clone was counted a single time. At the DNA level, this CDR3 is encoded by other sequences in the same sample as well. This chain joins TRBV2 and TRBJ2-1, with D uncertain. This CDR3 region has 11 residues. V shed 3 bases and J shed 7 bases, with 4 bases lying between them. Germline V gene lookup returns CDR1 SNHLY and CDR2 FYNNEI. This CDR3 is CASSDWNEQFF. CDR3 coding DNA: TGTGCCAGCAGTGATTGGAATGAGCAGTTCTTC. The full variable domain, its missing parts supplied by reference TRBV2 and TRBJ2-1, is EPEVTQTPSHQVTQMGQEVILRCVPISNHLYFYWYRQILGQKVEFLVSFYNNEISEKSEIFDDQFSVERPDGSNFTLKIRSTKLEDSAMYFCASSDWNEQFFGPGTRLTVL.

The V gene is TRBV2, the J gene TRBJ2-1, with no clear D. The V gene lost 8 bases and the J gene lost 9 bases, with 14 bases spanning the gap. In germline, CDR1 is SNHLY, CDR2 FYNNEI. The length of the CDR3 is 12 residues. As DNA, the CDR3 is TGTGCCAGCTTCCCTGAGGTGGGTGAGCAGTTCTTC. Amino acids: CASFPEVGEQFF. The full variable domain, completed using reference TRBV2 and TRBJ2-1, is EPEVTQTPSHQVTQMGQEVILRCVPISNHLYFYWYRQILGQKVEFLVSFYNNEISEKSEIFDDQFSVERPDGSNFTLKIRSTKLEDSAMYFCASFPEVGEQFFGPGTRLTVL.

Details on this clone: A read error is possible here, since a much larger clone lies one base away. The chain couples TRBV7-9 to TRBJ1-1; weak D call: TRBD1 (6 bases). V was trimmed by 3 bases and J by 0 bases, leaving 8 bases between them. Germline V CDR1 and CDR2: SEHNR, FQNEAQ (reference sequence). This CDR3 spans 14 amino acids. In DNA form, the CDR3 reads TGTGCCAGCAGCTTTGGACAGATGAACACTGAAGCTTTCTTT. Protein sequence: CASSFGQMNTEAFF.

This chain uses TRBV2 with TRBJ2-2; 8 positions agree with TRBD1. Trimming cost V 4 bases and J 2 bases; bases outside gene matches: 3. Germline V gene sequence: CDR1 SNHLY, CDR2 FYNNEI. There are 15 residues in the CDR3. The CDR3 loop reads CASSGRGRNTGELFF. The CDR3 DNA follows: TGTGCCAGCAGTGGCAGGGGGCGAAACACCGGGGAGCTGTTTTTT.

The CDR3 is CAWSTGLAGGEEYF. The CDR3 nucleotides are TGTGCCTGGAGTACTGGACTAGCGGGAGGGGAGGAGTACTTC. V usage is TRBV30 and J usage is TRBJ2-7, with 15 bases aligning to TRBD2. CDR3 size: 14 residues. The ends lost 2 bases at V and 11 bases at J; junction bases unmatched: 7. Germline V CDR1 and CDR2: GTSNPN, SVGIG (reference sequence).

This clone was seen a handful of times. The genes are TRBV14 and TRBJ1-2; D is undetermined. Trimming took 1 base from V and 6 from J, leaving 6 bases between them. The CDR3 covers 12 residues. Germline V gene data show CDR1 as SGHDN and CDR2 as FVKESK. The CDR3 DNA reads TGTGCCAGCAGCCAAGCCAGAGATGGCTACACCTTC. This sequence encodes CASSQARDGYTF. Full variable domain (outside the CDR3, taken from reference TRBV14 and TRBJ1-2): EAGVTQFPSHSVIEKGQTVTLRCDPISGHDNLYWYRRVMGKEIKFLLHFVKESKQDESGMPNNRFLAERTGGTYSTLKVQPAELEDSGVYFCASSQARDGYTFGSGTRLTVV.

J is TRBJ1-1 and V is TRBV6-5, with TRBD1 matching 7 bases. CDR3 length equals 16 residues. Germline loops: CDR1 MNHEY, CDR2 SVGAGI. The V and J ends lost 4 bases and 4 bases, in that order; junction bases with no gene match: 12. The CDR3 region has the DNA TGTGCCAGCAGTTGTGACAGGGCTGATTGTGGCACTGAAGCTTTCTTT. Protein product: CASSCDRADCGTEAFF.

The chain's CDR3 is CASSPGIAGGPQETQYF. The CDR3 coding sequence is TGCGCCAGCAGCCCCGGCATAGCGGGAGGCCCCCAAGAGACCCAGTACTTC. The rearrangement links TRBV5-1 to TRBJ2-5; TRBD2 aligns across 10 bases. This CDR3 is 17 amino acids long. CDR1 SGHRS and CDR2 YFSETQ come from the germline V gene. The V gene end was trimmed by 4 bases and the J gene end by 1 base; junction bases not matched to a gene: 10.

This clone was seen a handful of times. Here the CDR3 DNA reads TGTGCCAGCAGCTCCTTAGCGGGATCGGGTTACGAGCAGTACTTC. It yields the protein CASSSLAGSGYEQYF. J is TRBJ2-7 and V is TRBV7-6, with TRBD2 matching 8 bases. Germline V gene sequence: CDR1 SGHVS, CDR2 FNYEAQ. This CDR3 has 15 amino acids. V was pared by 4 bases and J by 4 bases, with 9 bases of the junction left unmatched. Together with reference TRBV7-6 and TRBJ2-7, the CDR3 gives the full variable domain: GAGVSQSPRYKVTKRGQDVALRCDPISGHVSLYWYRQALGQGPEFLTYFNYEAQQDKSGLPNDRFSAERPEGSISTLTIQRTEQRDSAMYRCASSSLAGSGYEQYFGPGTRLTVT.

In its sample, this clone was seen once. V is TRBV4-2 and J is TRBJ2-1, with D maybe TRBD2 (6 bases). V was pared by 1 base and J by 1 base, with 14 bases between. Germline V gene data show CDR1 as LGHNA and CDR2 as YNFKEQ. The CDR3 covers 17 residues. Here the CDR3 DNA reads TGTGCCAGCAGCCAAGGGGTGGGGAGGAGGTCCTACAATGAGCAGTTCTTC. The encoded protein is CASSQGVGRRSYNEQFF.